A selection of T cell receptor beta chains follows, all from one sample in a study of OX40 agonist ivuxolimab in advanced cancers. The assay was immunoSEQ multiplex PCR, and TCRdb's table has in-frame clones only and misses some. This table has approximately 65,000 clones, roughly 80% appearing once. This sample comprised CD4+ or CD8+ T cells sorted from blood, obtained in a trial of the OX40 agonist ivuxolimab. Every receptor here comes from an adult with an advanced solid tumor such as melanoma, head and neck, liver or kidney cancer. Both conserved end residues are part of each CDR3. The D gene is left open where the match is weak. Rows give clone size only sometimes, using once, few, many, or a class for an expanded clone.

d_call	v_call	j_call	clone_size	cdr3_aa	cdr3_nt
TRBD2	TRBV5-1	TRBJ2-3	NA	CASSPGLAGSTDTQYF	TGCGCCAGCAGCCCGGGACTAGCGGGTAGCACAGATACGCAGTATTTT
NA	TRBV7-2	TRBJ2-7	NA	CASSLVVGIDEQYF	TGTGCCAGCAGCTTAGTGGTTGGGATCGACGAGCAGTACTTC
NA	TRBV6-5	TRBJ2-2	NA	CASTLRPANTGELFF	TGTGCCAGCACCTTACGCCCGGCGAACACCGGGGAGCTGTTTTTT
NA	TRBV7-9	TRBJ2-7	NA	CASSLGPLPSYEQYF	TGTGCCAGCAGCCTGGGACCCTTACCCTCCTACGAGCAGTACTTC
TRBD2	TRBV7-8	TRBJ2-4	NA	CASSLGVSGRESLAKNIQYF	TGTGCCAGCAGCTTAGGGGTTAGCGGGAGGGAATCGCTAGCCAAAAACATTCAGTACTTC
TRBD2	TRBV9	TRBJ2-3	NA	CASSRKWASGADTQYF	TGTGCCAGCAGCCGTAAGTGGGCTAGCGGGGCAGATACGCAGTATTTT
NA	TRBV7-2	TRBJ2-3	NA	CASSLYRDSSRGTDTQYF	TGTGCCAGCAGCCTCTACCGGGACTCCTCAAGGGGGACAGATACGCAGTATTTT
TRBD1	TRBV5-4	TRBJ1-2	NA	CASSLAPGQRNYGYTF	TGTGCCAGCAGCTTGGCTCCGGGACAGAGGAACTATGGCTACACCTTC
TRBD1	TRBV2	TRBJ2-2	NA	CASSRQGNTGELFF	TGTGCCAGCAGCCGACAGGGTAACACCGGGGAGCTGTTTTTT
NA	TRBV7-9	TRBJ1-2	NA	CASSRQASGYTF	TGTGCCAGCAGCCGACAGGCCAGTGGCTACACCTTC
NA	TRBV7-2	TRBJ2-4	once	CASNSPGGQAKNIQYF	TGTGCCAGCAACTCGCCAGGGGGGCAAGCCAAAAACATTCAGTACTTC
TRBD2	TRBV10-3	TRBJ2-5	once	CAISESVVSGRETQYF	TGTGCCATCAGTGAGTCGGTGGTTAGCGGGAGGGAGACCCAGTACTTC
NA	TRBV7-2	TRBJ1-1	NA	CASSLGRRTEAFF	TGTGCCAGCAGCTTAGGCCGACGCACTGAAGCTTTCTTT
NA	TRBV6-1	TRBJ2-2	NA	CASSATGELFF	TGTGCCAGCAGTGCGACCGGGGAGCTGTTTTTT
NA	TRBV11-1	TRBJ2-1	NA	CASSSDTSYNEQFF	TGTGCCAGCAGCTCGGACACTTCCTACAATGAGCAGTTCTTC
NA	TRBV10-3	TRBJ2-7	NA	CAISGSDGASYEQYF	TGTGCCATCAGTGGTTCGGACGGGGCATCCTACGAGCAGTACTTC
NA	TRBV25-1	TRBJ2-1	NA	CASSDMGRGYDNEQFF	TGTGCCAGCAGTGATATGGGGCGAGGATACGACAATGAGCAGTTCTTC
TRBD2	TRBV19	TRBJ2-7	few	CASSMNVGGPEQYF	TGTGCCAGTAGTATGAATGTGGGAGGGCCAGAGCAGTACTTC
NA	TRBV11-3	TRBJ2-2	NA	CASSPEGSGELFF	TGTGCCAGCAGCCCTGAGGGCTCCGGGGAGCTGTTTTTT
NA	TRBV6-1	TRBJ2-1	NA	CASKELGRDEQFF	TGTGCCAGCAAAGAACTAGGTCGCGATGAGCAGTTCTTC
TRBD2	TRBV7-9	TRBJ2-3	NA	CATQRGGTDTQYF	TGTGCCACCCAGCGGGGGGGCACAGATACGCAGTATTTT
NA	TRBV4-3	TRBJ1-2	NA	CASSQARTRGYTF	TGCGCCAGCAGCCAAGCCAGGACAAGGGGCTACACCTTC
NA	TRBV7-8	TRBJ2-2	NA	CASSLAGTLNTGELFF	TGTGCCAGCAGCTTGGCCGGGACTCTGAACACCGGGGAGCTGTTTTTT
NA	TRBV19	TRBJ1-1	few	CASSRGSEAFF	TGTGCCAGTAGTAGAGGGTCTGAAGCTTTCTTT
TRBD1	TRBV14	TRBJ2-3	NA	CASSQEALYRGDTQYF	TGTGCCAGCAGCCAAGAGGCCCTATACAGGGGAGATACGCAGTATTTT
NA	TRBV14	TRBJ1-2	NA	CASSQGWDGYTF	TGTGCCAGCAGCCAAGGATGGGATGGCTACACCTTC
TRBD1	TRBV6-1	TRBJ1-2	NA	CASKTWTGTNYGYTF	TGTGCCAGCAAGACCTGGACAGGAACTAACTATGGCTACACCTTC
TRBD1	TRBV9	TRBJ1-1	NA	CASNRQGSTEAFF	TGTGCCAGCAATAGACAGGGGAGCACTGAAGCTTTCTTT
TRBD1	TRBV9	TRBJ1-2	NA	CASSVDEGDSYGYTF	TGTGCCAGCAGCGTAGATGAGGGGGACAGCTATGGCTACACCTTC
TRBD2	TRBV5-1	TRBJ2-3	NA	CASSAAGTSGGATDTQYF	TGCGCCAGCAGCGCCGCCGGGACTAGCGGGGGGGCTACAGATACGCAGTATTTT
TRBD2	TRBV5-1	TRBJ2-5	NA	CASSLGLAGVETQYF	TGCGCCAGCAGCTTGGGACTAGCGGGTGTGGAGACCCAGTACTTC
NA	TRBV9	TRBJ1-2	NA	CASSSAIDYGYTF	TGTGCCAGCAGCTCCGCGATCGACTATGGCTACACCTTC
TRBD2	TRBV2	TRBJ2-3	NA	CASSSRGAGTDTQYF	TGTGCCAGCAGTTCGCGGGGGGCCGGTACAGATACGCAGTATTTT
NA	TRBV18	TRBJ2-7	few	CASSPEPGYYEQYF	TGTGCCAGCTCACCGGAACCGGGCTACTACGAGCAGTACTTC
NA	TRBV29-1	TRBJ2-5	once	CSVGQYQETQYF	TGCAGCGTTGGGCAGTACCAAGAGACCCAGTACTTC
TRBD2	TRBV6-1	TRBJ2-2	NA	CAAMSGATGELFF	TGTGCTGCGATGAGCGGGGCAACCGGGGAGCTGTTTTTT
NA	TRBV5-1	TRBJ2-5	NA	CASSLATSGKETQYF	TGCGCCAGCAGCTTGGCGACGTCCGGAAAAGAGACCCAGTACTTC
TRBD2	TRBV6-1	TRBJ2-1	NA	CASSESGGASYNEQFF	TGTGCCAGCAGTGAGAGCGGGGGGGCCTCCTACAATGAGCAGTTCTTC
NA	TRBV5-6	TRBJ2-1	few	CASILKPGNEQFF	TGTGCCAGCATCCTGAAGCCGGGGAATGAGCAGTTCTTC